The 5 T cell receptor beta chains below all came from one sample that was sequenced in a study of CD4+ T cells in melanoma. Here immunoSEQ multiplex PCR was the method, and the copy in TCRdb shows in-frame clones only, minus some. The table has 90,000 to 130,000 clones, about nine tenths seen once. The sample consisted of peripheral blood. The receptors shown here come from a human donor with melanoma.

The rearrangement joins TRBV5-1 to TRBJ2-7; either TRBD1 or TRBD2 may fit D (5 bases each). Germline CDR1 is SGHRS and CDR2 is YFSETQ. This CDR3 comprises 15 residues. Trimming removed 1 base from V and 5 bases from J, with 16 bases in between. The CDR3 is CASSLTGTYPNEQYF. CDR3 DNA sequence: TGCGCCAGCAGCTTGACTGGGACGTATCCTAACGAGCAGTACTTC.

This chain joins TRBV28 and TRBJ1-5; 9 bases fit TRBD1. The germline gives CDR1 MDHEN, CDR2 SYDVKM. The CDR3 is made up of 18 amino acids. J lost 3 bases, V lost 7 bases, and 16 bases had no gene match. The CDR3 is CASTPTFPGQGYNQPQHF. The CDR3 nucleotides are TGTGCCAGCACCCCCACATTCCCGGGACAGGGCTACAATCAGCCCCAGCATTTT.

The J gene is TRBJ1-1, the V gene TRBV5-1; D gene ambiguous. The CDR3 has 13 residues. Trimming stripped 0 bases from V and 2 bases from J, with 5 bases between. The germline V gene has CDR1 SGHRS and CDR2 YFSETQ. CDR3 nucleotides: TGCGCCAGCAGCTTGGAGGCAAACACTGAAGCTTTCTTT. Residues: CASSLEANTEAFF.

The chain combines TRBV7-2 with TRBJ2-7; TRBD2 aligns across 8 bases. With 5 bases clipped from V and 3 bases from J, the junction kept 9 bases outside the gene matches. CDR1 and CDR2 from the germline V gene are SGHTA and FQGNSA. The CDR3 spans 15 residues. CDR3 sequence: CASSPPGGGHYEQYF. For the CDR3, the DNA is TGTGCCAGCAGCCCACCGGGGGGGGGCCACTACGAGCAGTACTTC.

The chain is built from TRBV4-2 and TRBJ1-2, with a tentative D call TRBD1 (5 bases). V shed 3 bases and J shed 2 bases, with 16 bases lying between them. This CDR3 has 16 residues. Germline V gene data show CDR1 as LGHNA and CDR2 as YNFKEQ. CDR3 in amino acids: CASSQDLRGVNYGYTF. CDR3 in DNA: TGTGCCAGCAGCCAGGACCTCCGAGGGGTGAACTATGGCTACACCTTC.